These T cell receptor beta chains were read from a single sample in a study of human T cells and chemical hapten exposure. TCRdb analysed the RACE reads with MiXCR anew, one entry per CDR3 protein. The table lists fewer than 400,000 distinct CDR3 sequences, under 9% of them singletons. The specimen comprised whole blood, sampled in connection with sensitization to the hapten diphenylcyclopropenone (DPC). All receptors come from a woman under 30 with alopecia areata. Some clones in this sample may be carry-over from other donors' samples. CDR3s include the opening cysteine and the closing phenylalanine or tryptophan. D genes are given only for firm matches. Size is stated for part of the rows, as once, few or many counts, or as a class when the clone is expanded.

j_call clone_size d_call v_call cdr3_nt cdr3_aa
TRBJ2-1 few . TRBV9 TGTGCCAGCAGCGTAGCCTCCAACTCAGGACAGTCCAATGAGCAGTTCTTC CASSVASNSGQSNEQFF
TRBJ2-3 . . TRBV5-1 TGCGCCAGCAGCGTGGACCCCGTGACAGATACGCAGTATTTT CASSVDPVTDTQYF
TRBJ1-4 . . TRBV7-9 TGTGCCAGCAGCCCTCCAGGCTCAACTAATGAAAAACTGTTTTTT CASSPPGSTNEKLFF
TRBJ2-1 many TRBD1 TRBV5-1 TGCGCCAGCAGCAACAGGGGGCCCCTCAATGAGCAGTTCTTC CASSNRGPLNEQFF
TRBJ2-3 few . TRBV5-6 TGTGCCAGCAGCGGGAGCTCACGGCGCACAGATACGCAGTATTTT CASSGSSRRTDTQYF
TRBJ1-4 many . TRBV12-3/TRBV12-4 TGTGCCAGCAGTTTACTCGCAGGGCCTGAAAAACTGTTTTTT CASSLLAGPEKLFF
TRBJ1-5 many . TRBV24-1 TGTGCCACCCGGGACGGCCGGGGACCCCAGCATTTT CATRDGRGPQHF
TRBJ2-2 few . TRBV3-1 TGTGCCAGCAGCCTAACCCCTCCGGCTAGGTGGAAGACCGGGGAGCTGTTTTTT CASSLTPPARWKTGELFF
TRBJ2-2 many TRBD1 TRBV20-1 TGCAGTGCTAGTAGGGGGACAGGGGGTAACACCGGGGAGCTGTTTTTT CSASRGTGGNTGELFF
TRBJ2-7 few . TRBV28 TGTGCCAGCAGGCCTGGGGACTACGAGCAGTACTTC CASRPGDYEQYF
TRBJ2-1 . . TRBV7-9 TGTGCCAGCAGCCTCAATGACGCTGAGCAGTTCTTC CASSLNDAEQFF
TRBJ2-7 few TRBD1 TRBV18 TGTGCCAGCTCACCGGACAGGGTCAGGTACGAGCAGTACTTC CASSPDRVRYEQYF
TRBJ1-1 few . TRBV7-9 TGTGCCAGCAGCTTGGGCACCCGAGAGACTGAAGCTTTCTTT CASSLGTRETEAFF
TRBJ1-1 many . TRBV27 TGTGCCAGCAGTTTTGCGGGAACAGAAGCTTTCTTT CASSFAGTEAFF
TRBJ1-6 many . TRBV7-9 TGTGCCAGCAAGGGGGGTAATTCACCCCTCCACTTT CASKGGNSPLHF
TRBJ1-1 . TRBD1 TRBV3-1 TGTGCCAGCAGCCAAGGTAGTCGACAGGGAGGGTCTGAAGCTTTCTTT CASSQGSRQGGSEAFF
TRBJ1-1 many TRBD1 TRBV28 TGTGCCAGCAGTCCAGACAGGGCAACTGAAGCTTTCTTT CASSPDRATEAFF
TRBJ1-6 few . TRBV18 TGTGCCAGCTCGAGGGAGCACTATAATTCACCCCTCCACTTT CASSREHYNSPLHF
TRBJ1-5 few . TRBV4-3 TGCGCCAGCAGCCCCATGGGGGGTCAGCCCCAGCATTTT CASSPMGGQPQHF
TRBJ2-7 few TRBD1 TRBV2 TGTGCCAGCAGTGAGGACAGGGGCCACGAGCAGTACTTC CASSEDRGHEQYF
TRBJ1-4 few . TRBV24-1 TGTGCCACCAGTGCCGGCGGTGGACAGCCTAATGAAAAACTGTTTTTT CATSAGGGQPNEKLFF
TRBJ2-7 few . TRBV7-9 TGTGCCAGCAGCTCCCAGGGCCTTGGTGAGCAGTACTTC CASSSQGLGEQYF
TRBJ2-3 many TRBD1 TRBV12-3/TRBV12-4 TGTGCCAGCAGTTCGCGCCTGGGACAGCCACTTTGGGATACGCAGTATTTT CASSSRLGQPLWDTQYF
TRBJ2-7 many . TRBV5-1 TGTGCCAGCAGCTTAGGGGGATACGAGCAGTACTTC CASSLGGYEQYF
TRBJ2-7 few . TRBV13 TGTGCCAGCAGCTTATCCAGCCCGGGGCTCCACTACGAGCAGTACTTC CASSLSSPGLHYEQYF
TRBJ1-4 many . TRBV2 TGTGCCAGCGCGCAAGGACGGGTGGAAAAACTGTTTTTT CASAQGRVEKLFF
TRBJ2-3 . TRBD2 TRBV3-1 TGTGCCAGCAGCCAGGAGGCTAGCGGGGGCCCATGGTATTTT CASSQEASGGPWYF
TRBJ2-1 many TRBD1 TRBV24-1 TGTGCCACCAGTGATTCCGGGACAGGGGGGTACAATGAGCAGTTCTTC CATSDSGTGGYNEQFF
TRBJ1-5 few TRBD1 TRBV28 TGTGCCAGCAGATCCCAGATGACAGGGGTTGGCAATCAGCCCCAGCATTTT CASRSQMTGVGNQPQHF
TRBJ2-5 . . TRBV7-2 TGTGCCAGCAGCTTCCAGGGAAGAGAGACCCAGTACTTC CASSFQGRETQYF
TRBJ1-2 few . TRBV4-3 TGCGCCAGCAGCCAAGAGAGGGGCCTCTATGGCTACACCTTC CASSQERGLYGYTF
TRBJ2-2 few . TRBV24-1 TGTGCCACCAGTGACGCAGGGGATACCGGGGAGCTGTTTTTT CATSDAGDTGELFF
TRBJ2-3 few . TRBV10-3 TGTGCCATCAGGGAGGCCCTCAGCACAGATACGCAGTATTTT CAIREALSTDTQYF
TRBJ2-2 few . TRBV12-3/TRBV12-4 TGTGCCAGCAGTTTTGGGACACTACACACCGGGGAGCTGTTTTTT CASSFGTLHTGELFF
TRBJ2-3 . TRBD2 TRBV10-2 TGCGCCAGCAGTGGTAGCGGGGGGCAAGGGGATACGCAGTATTTT CASSGSGGQGDTQYF
TRBJ1-2 few . TRBV14 TGTGCCAGCAGCCAAGTTGCCCACCCACAAGATGGCTACACCTTC CASSQVAHPQDGYTF
TRBJ2-1 many . TRBV4-2 TGTGCCAGCAGCCTTACCGCGGGGGCCGTTTACAATGAGCAGTTCTTC CASSLTAGAVYNEQFF
TRBJ1-6 few . TRBV6-5 TGTGCCAGCAGGGAAGGGGTGTTGGGATATAATTCACCCCTCCACTTT CASREGVLGYNSPLHF
TRBJ1-5 . . TRBV5-1 TGCGCCAGCAGCTTGAGCGGGCTCCCTCAGCCCCAGCATTTT CASSLSGLPQPQHF
TRBJ2-1 . . TRBV7-2 TGTGCCAGCACCGCTCGGGTTTACAATGAGCAGTTCTTC CASTARVYNEQFF
TRBJ1-6 . TRBD1 TRBV12-3/TRBV12-4 TGTGCCAGCGGGGGACAGGGTAGTTCACCCCTCCACTTT CASGGQGSSPLHF
TRBJ2-7 . . TRBV11-2 TGTGCCAGCAGCTTATATAGGGCAGGGGGGGAGCAGTACTTC CASSLYRAGGEQYF
TRBJ2-1 . . TRBV14 TGTGCCAGCAGCCAAGTGGAGGGTTGGGGTGAGCAGTTCTTC CASSQVEGWGEQFF
TRBJ1-3 . . TRBV5-5 TGTGCCAGCAGCTTGAGTCAGTACTCTGGAAACACCATATATTTT CASSLSQYSGNTIYF
TRBJ2-1 few . TRBV20-1 TGCAGTGCTAGGGCAGCCGACTTCTACAATGAGCAGTTCTTC CSARAADFYNEQFF
TRBJ1-6 few . TRBV20-1 TGCAGTGCTAGAGATAGGCCCTCACAGGGTTTCAACTCACCCCTCCACTTT CSARDRPSQGFNSPLHF
TRBJ2-5 . TRBD1 TRBV6-6 TGTGCCAGCAGTTACTCCGGGACAGGGGCCGGGGTTGGAGAGACCCAGTACTTC CASSYSGTGAGVGETQYF
TRBJ2-7 . . TRBV7-6 TGTGCCAGCAGCTTTGACTTCCCCTACTACGAGCAGTACTTC CASSFDFPYYEQYF
TRBJ1-4 few . TRBV7-2 TGTGCCAGCAGCTTAGCGTCGGGAAAACCGTTTTTT CASSLASGKPFF
TRBJ2-1 many TRBD1 TRBV12-3/TRBV12-4 TGTGCCAGCAGGGGGACAGGGAGGAATGAGCAGTTCTTC CASRGTGRNEQFF
TRBJ1-5 few . TRBV20-1 TGCAGTGCTAGAGATGGGGGGGATCATCAGCCCCAGCATTTT CSARDGGDHQPQHF
TRBJ2-6 many TRBD2 TRBV6-5 TGTGCCAGCAGTTACCAGGGAGGGCGCACTGGGGCCAACGTCCTGACTTTC CASSYQGGRTGANVLTF